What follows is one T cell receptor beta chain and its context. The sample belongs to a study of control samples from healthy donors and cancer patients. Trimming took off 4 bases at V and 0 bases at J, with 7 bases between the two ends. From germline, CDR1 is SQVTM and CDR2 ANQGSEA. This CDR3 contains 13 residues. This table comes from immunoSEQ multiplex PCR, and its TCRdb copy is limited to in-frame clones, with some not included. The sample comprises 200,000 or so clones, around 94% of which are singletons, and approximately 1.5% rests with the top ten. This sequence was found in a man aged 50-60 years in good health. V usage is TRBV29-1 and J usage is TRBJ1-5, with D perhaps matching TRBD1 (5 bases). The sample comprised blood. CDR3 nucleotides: TGCAGCGTTGCAGGGAATAGCAATCAGCCCCAGCATTTT. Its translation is CSVAGNSNQPQHF.